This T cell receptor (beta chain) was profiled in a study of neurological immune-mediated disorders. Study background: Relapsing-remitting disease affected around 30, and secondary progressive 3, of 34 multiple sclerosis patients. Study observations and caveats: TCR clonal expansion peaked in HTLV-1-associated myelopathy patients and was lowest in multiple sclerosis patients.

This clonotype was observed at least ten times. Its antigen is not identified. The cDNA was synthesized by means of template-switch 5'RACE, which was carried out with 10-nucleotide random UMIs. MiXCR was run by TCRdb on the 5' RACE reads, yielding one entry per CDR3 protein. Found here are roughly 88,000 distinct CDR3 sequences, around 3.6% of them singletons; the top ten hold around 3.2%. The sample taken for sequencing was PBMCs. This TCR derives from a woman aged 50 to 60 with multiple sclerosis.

Here the CDR3 DNA reads TGCGCCAGCAGCTTGGCTGGGTGGACCCAAGAGACCCAGTACTTC. Its translation is CASSLAGWTQETQYF. This sequence joins TRBV5-1 and TRBJ2-5, with D uncertain. The ends were cut back, 0 bases at V and 1 base at J, with 10 bases in the middle. Germline V CDR1 and CDR2: SGHRS, YFSETQ. This CDR3 region has 15 residues.